The 17 T cell receptor beta chains presented below share a single source sample, sequenced in a study of regulatory T cells in long-lasting Graves disease. Library construction for TCR beta used iRepertoire HTBI primers and Arm-PCR of CDR3 regions. A single record per CDR3 protein comes from TCRdb applying MiXCR to the multiplex PCR reads. The sample has approximately 560,000 distinct CDR3 sequences; about 15% are singletons. The time point: newly diagnosed GD, antithyroid drugs for less than 3 months. The TCR library was made from RNA that had been extracted from PBMCs in TRIzol. The same data also contributed to another study, on T cells in Graves' hyperthyroidism and ophthalmopathy.

The sample consisted of peripheral blood mononuclear cells (PBMCs), taken at new diagnosis, from a patient treated with antithyroid drugs. All receptors come from a man between 18 and 29 years old with Graves disease.

This clonotype was seen a handful of times. The V gene is TRBV14, the J gene TRBJ2-5; 9 bases fit TRBD1. CDR3 length equals 15 residues. V dropped 3 bases and J dropped 1; count of bases not matched to a gene: 3. Germline lookup yields CDR1 SGHDN and CDR2 FVKESK. The CDR3 bases are TGTGCCAGCAGCCAGACGACAGGGGGCCAAGAGACCCAGTACTTC. Translation: CASSQTTGGQETQYF.

Worth noting for this clonotype: Relative to the germline gene, one junction end is altered; a read error may explain this. The V and J genes are TRBV6-1 and TRBJ1-1; D call uncertain. The CDR3 consists of 12 residues. CDR1 and CDR2 (germline): MNHNS, SASEGT. CDR3 amino acids: CASSADGTETFF. CDR3 in DNA: TGTGCCAGCAGTGCGGACGGCACTGAAACTTTCTTT.

This clonotype was seen at least ten times. The chain has TRBV2 and TRBJ2-3; maybe TRBD1 (6 bases). V was clipped by 0 bases and J by 0 bases, with 10 bases between them. The V gene's germline CDR1 is SNHLY and CDR2 FYNNEI. This CDR3 is built from 16 residues. This CDR3 is CASSEAGTTSTDTQYF. The CDR3 bases are TGTGCCAGCAGTGAAGCCGGGACAACTAGCACAGATACGCAGTATTTT.

The rearrangement joins TRBV3-1 to TRBJ1-5, with D tentatively TRBD1 (5 bases). V was pared by 1 base and J by 0 bases, with 25 bases between. Germline CDR1 and CDR2: LGHDT and YNNKEL (reference sequence). The CDR3 consists of 21 residues. CDR3 in amino acids: CASSQGVGGPPLDYSNQPQHF. CDR3 sequence (DNA): TGTGCCAGCAGCCAAGGGGTCGGGGGACCTCCCTTAGATTATAGCAATCAGCCCCAGCATTTT.

There are many counts of this clonotype. This rearrangement joins TRBV7-9 to TRBJ2-7; 9 nucleotides line up with TRBD1. V shed 4 bases, J shed 3 bases, and the junction held 7 bases outside the gene matches. Germline assignment: CDR1 SEHNR and CDR2 FQNEAQ (reference sequence). The length of the CDR3 is 15 residues. The CDR3 loop is CASSSTGTGYYEQYF. The CDR3 region has the DNA TGTGCCAGCAGCTCGACCGGGACAGGGTACTACGAGCAGTACTTC.

CDR3 in amino acids: CASSNPENTEAFF. In nucleotides, the CDR3 is TGTGCCAGCTCAAACCCGGAGAACACTGAAGCTTTCTTT. The chain carries TRBV18 and TRBJ1-1, with no clear D. This CDR3 is built from 13 residues. V lost 5 bases and J 1 base, leaving 8 bases between the germline ends. Germline loops: CDR1 KGHSH, CDR2 LQKENI.

This clonotype was observed a handful of times. This rearrangement joins TRBV2 to TRBJ1-4; D is undetermined. The CDR3 is made up of 14 amino acids. V lost 4 bases and J 4 bases, leaving 10 bases between the germline ends. In germline, CDR1 is SNHLY, CDR2 FYNNEI. CDR3 DNA sequence: TGTGCCAGCAGTGTAGGGCGGATTAATGAAAAACTGTTTTTT. It translates to CASSVGRINEKLFF.

This chain links TRBV27 with TRBJ1-6; D gene unclear. The CDR3 has 15 residues. Germline-derived CDR1 and CDR2 are MNHEY and SMNVEV (reference sequence). V was trimmed by 5 bases and J by 2 bases, leaving 10 bases between them. CDR3 DNA sequence: TGTGCCAGCAGTCCGACCGGGACCTATAATTCACCCCTCCACTTT. Protein product: CASSPTGTYNSPLHF.

This clonotype has just a few counts. The rearrangement joins TRBV12-5 to TRBJ2-5; 11 bases are a match to TRBD2. The CDR3 sequence is 17 residues long. V was clipped by 2 bases and J by 4 bases; unmatched bases: 9. CDR1 is LGHNT, CDR2 FRNRAP, per germline. The CDR3 sequence: CASGLLLAGVRIETQYF. Here the CDR3 DNA reads TGTGCTAGTGGTTTGCTACTAGCGGGAGTTCGGATAGAGACCCAGTACTTC.

This clonotype was recorded at least ten times. This chain links TRBV27 with TRBJ2-7; D unclear. The CDR3 totals 16 residues. Trimming shortened V by 1 base and J by 5 bases, and 18 bases separated the two germline ends. Per the germline V gene, CDR1 is MNHEY and CDR2 is SMNVEV (reference sequence). The CDR3 DNA sequence: TGTGCCAGCAGTTTATATGGGAAAGGAGCTTGGGACGAGCAGTACTTC. Its protein product is CASSLYGKGAWDEQYF.

Regarding this clonotype: A much bigger clone sits one base away, suggesting this may be a read error. V usage is TRBV27 and J usage is TRBJ2-5; 7 bases align to TRBD1. The CDR3 is made up of 20 amino acids. Germline V gives CDR1 MNHEY, CDR2 SMNVEV (reference sequence). J was trimmed by 11 bases and V by 5 bases; bases with no gene match: 32. Here the CDR3 reads CASSPGTALFRQTFPQEQYF. The CDR3 DNA reads as TGTGCCAGCAGTCCCGGGACAGCTTTATTCCGGCAAACTTTCCCACAGGAGCAGTACTTC.

This clonotype was observed at least ten times. The chain recombines TRBV29-1 with TRBJ2-1; D might be TRBD1 (6 bases). Per the germline V gene, CDR1 is SQVTM and CDR2 is ANQGSEA. This CDR3 has 13 residues. Trimming pared 5 bases from V and 4 bases from J, leaving 12 bases between. The CDR3 DNA reads TGCAGCGTTTCGAGGACAGTGTACAATGAGCAGTTCTTC. Its translation is CSVSRTVYNEQFF.

The gene calls are TRBV10-3 and TRBJ1-1, with 9 bases lining up with TRBD1. The CDR3 totals 14 residues. J lost 7 bases, V lost 6 bases, and 9 bases had no gene match. Germline V gene data show CDR1 as ENHRY and CDR2 as SYGVKD. CDR3 DNA sequence: TGTGCCATCAGCGGGGGGACAGGGACCAATGAAGCTTTCTTT. It codes for CAISGGTGTNEAFF.

In this sample, this clonotype turned up many times. This sequence joins TRBV28 and TRBJ1-4, with 7 bases lining up with TRBD1. Germline V gene sequence: CDR1 MDHEN, CDR2 SYDVKM. V was pared by 2 bases and J by 10 bases, with 7 bases of the junction left unmatched. The length of the CDR3 is 14 residues. DNA for the CDR3: TGTGCCAGCAGTTTAAAGACAGGGTGGGGAAAACTGTTTTTT. It specifies CASSLKTGWGKLFF. Variable domain in full (rest from reference TRBV28 and TRBJ1-4): DVKVTQSSRYLVKRTGEKVFLECVQDMDHENMFWYRQDPGLGLRLIYFSYDVKMKEKGDIPEGYSVSREKKERFSLILESASTNQTSMYLCASSLKTGWGKLFFGSGTQLSVL.

There are many counts of this clonotype. The chain has TRBV12-3 or TRBV12-4 and TRBJ1-2; D call uncertain. Trimming pared 3 bases from V and 7 bases from J, leaving 6 bases between. CDR3 length: 11 residues. The DNA for the CDR3 is TGTGCCAGCAGTTTGGGAGGTGGCTACACCTTC. Protein sequence: CASSLGGGYTF.

A remark on this clonotype: One junction end does not reproduce the germline sequence, and a read error may be involved. The chain uses TRBV30 and TRBJ2-7; D unresolved. The CDR3 loop spans 16 amino acids. The V gene's germline CDR1 is GTSNPN and CDR2 SVGIG (reference sequence). Written as DNA, the CDR3 is TGTGCCTGGAGAGATAGGGCCCCGACCAAGAACTACGGGCAGTACTTC. Protein: CAWRDRAPTKNYGQYF.

J is TRBJ1-4 and V is TRBV12-3 or TRBV12-4; TRBD1 is a possible D gene (5 bases). Trimming removed 6 bases from V and 8 bases from J, with 19 bases in between. This CDR3 region has 15 residues. CDR3 DNA: TGTGCCAGCAGCGGTGCCGGGACGAGAGGGGAAAAACTGTTTTTT. As protein: CASSGAGTRGEKLFF.